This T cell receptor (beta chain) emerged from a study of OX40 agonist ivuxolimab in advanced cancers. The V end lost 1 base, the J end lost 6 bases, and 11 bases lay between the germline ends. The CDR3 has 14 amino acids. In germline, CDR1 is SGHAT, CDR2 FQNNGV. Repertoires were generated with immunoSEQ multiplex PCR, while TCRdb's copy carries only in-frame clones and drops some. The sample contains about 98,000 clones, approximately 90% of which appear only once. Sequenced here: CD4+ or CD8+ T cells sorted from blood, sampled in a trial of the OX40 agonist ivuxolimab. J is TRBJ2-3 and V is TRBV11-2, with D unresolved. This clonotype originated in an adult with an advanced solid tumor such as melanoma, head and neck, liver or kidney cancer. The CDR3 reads CASSLGGYGDTQYF. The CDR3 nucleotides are TGTGCCAGCAGCTTAGGAGGTTATGGTGATACGCAGTATTTT. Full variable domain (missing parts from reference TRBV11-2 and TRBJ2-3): EAGVAQSPRYKIIEKRQSVAFWCNPISGHATLYWYQQILGQGPKLLIQFQNNGVVDDSQLPKDRFSAERLKGVDSTLKIQPAKLEDSAVYLCASSLGGYGDTQYFGPGTRLTVL.